This T cell receptor (beta chain) was profiled in a study of cytomegalovirus exposure and HLA in healthy donors. V trimming: 6 bases; J trimming: 2 bases; junction bases outside the gene matches: 6. This CDR3 has 16 residues. The germline gives CDR1 SGHRS, CDR2 YFSETQ. This clone was found a few times. The antigen is unknown. The PCR was carried out with 60 Vbeta primers and 13 Jbeta primers. The method was immunoSEQ multiplex PCR; TCRdb's version includes in-frame clones alone and lacks a portion of them. The profile shows approximately 85,000 clones, approximately 80% of them singletons. Study-wide points: The authors listed over 150 TCR beta chains as cytomegalovirus-associated. Presence/absence analyses rested on an assumption that sequencing depth was roughly uniform across donors. Reports credit the classifier with highly specific, highly sensitive diagnosis of cytomegalovirus status. It was reported that TCR beta sequences correctly inferred the HLA-A and HLA-B alleles for most subjects.

Material for sequencing was PBMCs. The source is a woman between 45 and 65 years old in good health and CMV-seropositive. The gene calls are TRBV5-1 and TRBJ2-3; 13 bases align to TRBD2. The CDR3 bases are TGCGCCAGCATTAATGGACTAGCGGGAGCCACAGATACGCAGTATTTT. Protein product: CASINGLAGATDTQYF.